These 25 T cell receptor beta chains were sequenced from one sample in a study of metastatic and nonmetastatic thyroid tumors (dated by TCRdb to between 2020 and 2021). The receptor library was made with PCR. Data came from an Illumina HiSeq 4000. Starting from the raw public reads, TCRdb applied fastp trimming at Q25, assembled clones with MiXCR and retained in-frame beta chains. The sample has 26,000 or so clones on record, roughly 15% of them singletons. About a sixth of the sample is in the top ten clones. None of the patients had been given any treatment before thyroid surgery. The sequenced sample was blood. The receptors come from a male donor with papillary thyroid cancer or a benign thyroid nodule (not recorded which). Some clones in this sample may be carry-over from other donors' samples.

In this sample, this clone turned up many times. The CDR3, as DNA: TGCAGTGCTCTAGCCGGGCCGCTAGAGACCCAGTACTTC. Protein: CSALAGPLETQYF. The chain employs TRBV20-1 and TRBJ2-5; D is possibly TRBD2 (5 bases). The CDR3 is 13 residues long. Between the trimmed V and J ends, which lost 5 bases and 4 bases, there was a span of 14 bases. Per the germline V gene, CDR1 is DFQATT and CDR2 is SNEGSKA (reference sequence).

This clone was picked up many times. The chain uses TRBV7-6 and TRBJ1-1; 9 bases line up with TRBD1. CDR3 size: 16 residues. Losses at the gene ends were 1 base for V and 5 bases for J; bases not matched to a gene: 8. Germline CDR1 and CDR2: SGHVS and FNYEAQ. The CDR3 DNA is TGTGCCAGCAGCTTAGTACACAGGGGGCAGGTAACTGAAGCTTTCTTT. Amino acid sequence: CASSLVHRGQVTEAFF. The whole variable domain, filled in from reference TRBV7-6 and TRBJ1-1, reads GAGVSQSPRYKVTKRGQDVALRCDPISGHVSLYWYRQALGQGPEFLTYFNYEAQQDKSGLPNDRFSAERPEGSISTLTIQRTEQRDSAMYRCASSLVHRGQVTEAFFGQGTRLTVV.

This clone was detected ten times or more. The V and J genes are TRBV11-1 and TRBJ2-6, with D perhaps matching TRBD1 (5 bases). CDR1 is SGHAT, CDR2 FQDESV, per germline (reference sequence). The CDR3 has 17 residues. The V end was cut by 5 bases, the J end by 2 bases, with 16 bases between. The CDR3 protein is CASSPTRDFAGANVLTF. The CDR3 bases are TGTGCCAGCAGCCCGACCAGGGATTTTGCTGGGGCCAACGTCCTGACTTTC.

This clone came up a few times. This chain's CDR3 is CATSISTYEQYF. For the CDR3, the DNA is TGTGCCACCAGCATCTCTACCTACGAGCAGTACTTC. The rearrangement joins TRBV15 to TRBJ2-7; D is undetermined. The CDR3 has 12 residues. Per germline, CDR1 LNHNV and CDR2 YYDKDF (reference sequence). V was cut by 4 bases and J by 2 bases, with 6 bases left in between.

This clone was seen ten or more times. J is TRBJ2-7 and V is TRBV7-2; 7 nucleotides match TRBD2. Germline V gene data show CDR1 as SGHTA and CDR2 as FQGNSA. Trimming took 5 bases from V and 5 from J; bases not matched to a gene: 18. The CDR3 spans 17 residues. For the CDR3, the DNA is TGTGCCAGCAGCCCAGGGAGGCGCGCGGGAGTCACTCACGAGCAGTACTTC. It translates to CASSPGRRAGVTHEQYF. Full variable domain (outside the CDR3, taken from reference TRBV7-2 and TRBJ2-7): GAGVSQSPSNKVTEKGKDVELRCDPISGHTALYWYRQSLGQGLEFLIYFQGNSAPDKSGLPSDRFSAERTGGSVSTLTIQRTQQEDSAVYLCASSPGRRAGVTHEQYFGPGTRLTVT.

This clone came up a few times. The gene calls are TRBV3-1 and TRBJ2-3; D is undetermined. The CDR3 is made up of 14 amino acids. Germline V gene sequence: CDR1 LGHDT, CDR2 YNNKEL (reference sequence). V lost 6 bases and J 4 bases, leaving 14 bases between the germline ends. The CDR3 coding sequence is TGTGCCAGCAGTCCGGACCAGCCCCCAGATACGCAGTATTTT. Translated: CASSPDQPPDTQYF.

The chain uses TRBV7-3 and TRBJ1-5; tentative D call: TRBD1 (5 bases). V was trimmed by 1 base and J by 6 bases, leaving 10 bases between them. This CDR3 contains 14 residues. Germline values: CDR1 SGHTA, CDR2 FQGTGA. In nucleotides, the CDR3 is TGTGCCAGCAGCTTAAATAGCGGGGGTCAGCCCCAGCATTTT. Amino acids: CASSLNSGGQPQHF.

This clone was seen ten or more times. The chain couples TRBV12-3 or TRBV12-4 to TRBJ2-3; a weak D match, TRBD1 (5 bases). CDR3 size: 12 residues. Trimming took off 9 bases at V and 6 bases at J, with 13 bases between the two ends. The CDR3 region is CASRQAGDTQYF. The CDR3 region has the DNA TGTGCCAGTAGACAAGCAGGGGATACGCAGTATTTT.

In the case of this clone: Just one base apart from a much larger clone, this may be a read error. The chain uses TRBV7-9 and TRBJ1-4, with D unresolved. Germline CDR1 SEHNR, CDR2 FQNEAQ (reference sequence). CDR3 length: 13 amino acids. Trimming took 1 base from V and 4 from J, leaving 4 bases between them. CDR3 region: CASSLDCNEKLFF. The CDR3 DNA follows: TGTGCCAGCAGCTTAGACTGTAATGAAAAACTGTTTTTT.

This clone was observed at least ten times. In nucleotides, the CDR3 is TGCAGCGTTGGACCGGGAGAGGGTATGGACACTGAAGCTTTCTTT. Translation gives CSVGPGEGMDTEAFF. The chain links TRBV29-1 to TRBJ1-1; D is unclear. The CDR3 consists of 15 residues. V was pared by 4 bases and J by 3 bases, with 18 bases between. CDR1 and CDR2 from the germline V gene are SQVTM and ANQGSEA. Full variable domain (outside the CDR3, taken from reference TRBV29-1 and TRBJ1-1): SAVISQKPSRDICQRGTSLTIQCQVDSQVTMMFWYRQQPGQSLTLIATANQGSEATYESGFVIDKFPISRPNLTFSTLTVSNMSPEDSSIYLCSVGPGEGMDTEAFFGQGTRLTVV.

This clone was counted ten times or more. V gene TRBV7-2 combines with J gene TRBJ2-5; TRBD1 or TRBD2 may be the D gene (5 bases each). Germline V gene sequence: CDR1 SGHTA, CDR2 FQGNSA. V was cut by 4 bases and J by 5 bases, with 14 bases left in between. The CDR3 is 14 residues long. The CDR3 nucleotides read TGTGCCAGCAGCTCGGGACCCCCGGGGGAGACCCAGTACTTC. Translating gives CASSSGPPGETQYF.

This clone has just a few counts. This sequence joins TRBV6-2 or TRBV6-3 and TRBJ1-1; D remains unclear. V was cut by 7 bases and J by 6 bases, with 18 bases left in between. This CDR3 contains 14 residues. The germline CDR1 and CDR2 sequences are MNHEY and SVGEGT. The CDR3 region has the DNA TGTGCCAGCACCCTCGTCTTGGTAGTGGCTGAAGCTTTCTTT. This encodes CASTLVLVVAEAFF.

This clone appeared many times. This sequence joins TRBV30 and TRBJ2-7; weak D call: TRBD1 (6 bases). V was pared by 1 base and J by 3 bases, with 13 bases between. This CDR3 has 14 amino acids. CDR1 is GTSNPN and CDR2 is SVGIG in the germline V gene (reference sequence). The CDR3 region is CAWSAAGVFYEQYF. DNA of the CDR3: TGTGCCTGGAGTGCGGCAGGGGTTTTCTACGAGCAGTACTTC.

This clone was seen repeatedly, ten times or more. The chain combines TRBV11-2 with TRBJ1-2; possibly TRBD1 for D (5 bases). Germline V gives CDR1 SGHAT, CDR2 FQNNGV. CDR3 length: 14 residues. With 3 bases removed from V and 4 bases from J, the gap between germline ends came to 12 bases. Here the CDR3 DNA reads TGTGCCAGCAGCTTTGACAGTCAACTCTATGGCTACACCTTC. As protein: CASSFDSQLYGYTF.

This clone was observed at least ten times. The rearrangement links TRBV6-1 to TRBJ1-2; D remains ambiguous. Germline CDR1 and CDR2: MNHNS and SASEGT. The CDR3 contains 15 residues. Trimming removed 0 bases at V and 4 bases at J, with 12 bases between. The CDR3 DNA sequence: TGTGCCAGCAGTGAAGCGCCGACGGCTACCTATGGCTACACCTTC. The encoded protein is CASSEAPTATYGYTF.

Sample share makes this clone medium-sized. The rearrangement joins TRBV20-1 to TRBJ2-7; 7 bases line up with TRBD2. Germline V gives CDR1 DFQATT, CDR2 SNEGSKA (reference sequence). This CDR3 comprises 13 residues. V lost 6 bases, J lost 6 bases, and 11 bases stayed unmatched. This CDR3 is CSAPPRTRSEQYF. In DNA, the CDR3 is TGCAGTGCCCCCCCCCGGACTAGATCCGAGCAGTACTTC.

The table lists this clone with many counts. The chain combines TRBV12-5 with TRBJ2-2, with D tentatively TRBD1 or TRBD2 (5 bases each). Germline CDR1 and CDR2: LGHNT and FRNRAP. The CDR3 is made up of 13 amino acids. With 1 base removed from V and 7 bases from J, the gap between germline ends came to 7 bases. The CDR3 sequence is CASGLGDLGELFF. DNA of the CDR3: TGTGCTAGTGGTTTGGGGGACCTCGGGGAGCTGTTTTTT.

This clone was picked up many times. The genes are TRBV14 and TRBJ2-1; D is undetermined. CDR3 size: 12 residues. Between the trimmed V and J ends, which lost 1 base and 10 bases, there was a span of 8 bases. Germline V CDR1 and CDR2: SGHDN, FVKESK. The CDR3 nucleotides are TGTGCCAGCAGCCAAGTTTGGGGAGAGCAGTTCTTC. Its translation: CASSQVWGEQFF.

In its sample, this clone was seen many times. The chain recombines TRBV5-4 with TRBJ2-1; D is possibly TRBD2 (5 bases). V was pared by 4 bases and J by 0 bases, with 11 bases between. Germline V gives CDR1 SGHNT, CDR2 YYREEE (reference sequence). There are 15 residues in the CDR3. In nucleotides, the CDR3 is TGTGCCAGCAGCCATCTACTAGACTCCTACAATGAGCAGTTCTTC. This encodes CASSHLLDSYNEQFF.

This clone was found many times. The CDR3 region has the DNA TGTGCCAGCGGGTTGAGGGCAGACTCTGGAAACACCATATATTTT. As protein: CASGLRADSGNTIYF. This chain uses TRBV12-3 or TRBV12-4 with TRBJ1-3; D is uncertain. V shed 8 bases and J shed 0 bases, with 14 bases lying between them. The CDR3 extends over 15 amino acids.

This clone has only one observation. The junction departs from germline at one end; a sequencing error may be responsible. The rearrangement links TRBV6-2 or TRBV6-3 to TRBJ2-5; D not certain. The tail of the sequence fits TRBJ2-7 better, so the J call may be wrong. This CDR3 contains 13 residues. Looked up from germline, CDR1 is MNHEY and CDR2 is SVGEGT. CDR3 loop: CASSVGSPSEQYF. The CDR3 DNA sequence: TGCGCCAGCAGTGTGGGCTCCCCGAGCGAGCAGTACTTC.

On this clone itself: One end of the junction does not line up with germline, which may come from a read error. The V gene is TRBV11-2, the J gene TRBJ1-6; 8 positions agree with TRBD1. The CDR3 is 17 amino acids. Germline loops: CDR1 SGHAT, CDR2 FQNNGV. CDR3 residues: CAISSQTRQGWWSPLHF. CDR3 coding DNA: TGTGCCATCAGCTCCCAGACCCGACAGGGGTGGTGGTCACCCCTCCACTTT.

The sample holds many counts of this clone. V gene TRBV18 combines with J gene TRBJ2-3; D is unclear. The CDR3 is 14 residues long. Trimming pared 6 bases from V and 0 bases from J, leaving 10 bases between. In germline, CDR1 is KGHSH, CDR2 LQKENI. CDR3 coding DNA: TGTGCCAGCTCCACCCAGGCCAGCACAGATACGCAGTATTTT. It is translated as CASSTQASTDTQYF.

The chain links TRBV7-3 to TRBJ2-3, with D possibly matching TRBD1 (5 bases). TRBJ1-5 explains the end of the DNA better; the J call may be wrong. CDR1 and CDR2 from the germline V gene are SGHTA and FQGTGA. The CDR3 is made up of 15 amino acids. The CDR3, as DNA: TGTGCCAGCAGCTCCCACGTAGTGGGGGTCAATATGCAGCATTTT. It specifies CASSSHVVGVNMQHF.

There are many counts of this clone. This chain links TRBV7-8 with TRBJ2-3; TRBD2 matches 9 bases. Trimming at V came to 4 bases and at J to 4 bases, leaving 18 bases not matched to a gene. The CDR3 totals 19 residues. Germline CDR1 is SGHVS and CDR2 is FQNEAQ. CDR3 region: CASSSPFWSGRYSPDTQYF. The CDR3 DNA sequence: TGTGCCAGCAGCTCCCCATTCTGGAGCGGGAGGTATTCCCCAGATACGCAGTATTTT.